The 29 T cell receptor beta chains listed next were all sequenced from one sample in a study of cytomegalovirus exposure and HLA in healthy donors. With 60 Vbeta and 13 Jbeta primers, the PCR was carried out. Assay used: immunoSEQ multiplex PCR; TCRdb lists only in-frame clones, some missing. In total, the table holds about 50,000 clones. The sample comprised PBMCs. These receptor sequences come from a woman under 30 in good health and CMV-seronegative.

CDR3 protein: CASSRGQGGYGYTF. For the CDR3, the DNA is TGTGCCAGCAGCCGGGGACAGGGGGGATATGGCTACACCTTC. The V and J genes are TRBV7-9 and TRBJ1-2, with TRBD1 identical over 11 bases. Germline V gene lookup returns CDR1 SEHNR and CDR2 FQNEAQ (reference sequence). The ends lost 5 bases at V and 5 bases at J; junction bases unmatched: 4. The CDR3 consists of 14 residues.

J is TRBJ2-6 and V is TRBV10-3, with a tentative D call TRBD1 (5 bases). Germline assignment: CDR1 ENHRY and CDR2 SYGVKD. The CDR3 is 14 amino acids. V shed 3 bases and J shed 2 bases, with 5 bases lying between them. CDR3 in DNA: TGTGCCATCAGTGACAGGGCTGGGGCCAACGTCCTGACTTTC. As protein: CAISDRAGANVLTF.

The gene calls are TRBV10-2 and TRBJ2-1; 7 bases agree with TRBD2. CDR1 and CDR2 (germline): WSHSY, SAAADI. This CDR3 contains 15 residues. J gave up 9 bases and V 4 bases, and 12 bases lay outside the gene matches. The CDR3 region is CASSVSGLQYPEQFF. The CDR3, as DNA: TGCGCCAGCAGTGTATCGGGACTACAATACCCTGAGCAGTTCTTC.

V gene TRBV28 combines with J gene TRBJ2-3; 7 bases align to TRBD2. CDR3 length equals 12 residues. CDR1 and CDR2 (germline): MDHEN, SYDVKM. V trimming: 6 bases; J trimming: 4 bases; junction bases outside the gene matches: 1. The CDR3 sequence is CASRLAPDTQYF. The CDR3 DNA follows: TGTGCCAGCAGACTAGCGCCAGATACGCAGTATTTT.

The rearrangement links TRBV5-6 to TRBJ1-6; 9 nucleotides match TRBD1. V shed 0 bases and J 8 bases; nucleotides not matched to a gene: 3. The CDR3 sequence is 15 residues long. CDR1 and CDR2 from the germline V gene are SGHDT and YYEEEE. The CDR3 DNA reads as TGTGCCAGCAGCTTGGGGGACAGGGAGGATTCACCCCTCCACTTT. Translated, it gives CASSLGDREDSPLHF.

V is TRBV4-2 and J is TRBJ2-7, with D possibly matching TRBD2 (5 bases). The CDR3 sequence is 17 residues long. Per germline, CDR1 LGHNA and CDR2 YNFKEQ. Between the trimmed V and J ends, which lost 0 bases and 3 bases, there was a span of 18 bases. CDR3 sequence reads: CASSQEAGSLGFYEQYF. CDR3 nucleotides: TGTGCCAGCAGCCAAGAGGCGGGCTCCTTGGGTTTCTACGAGCAGTACTTC.

The rearrangement joins TRBV5-1 to TRBJ1-1, with 7 bases identical to TRBD1. The germline V gene has CDR1 SGHRS and CDR2 YFSETQ. This CDR3 region has 15 residues. Trimming cost V 3 bases and J 5 bases; bases outside gene matches: 10. Here the CDR3 reads CASSSTGQGGTEAFF. The CDR3 nucleotides read TGCGCCAGCAGCTCGACAGGGCAAGGAGGAACTGAAGCTTTCTTT.

The chain joins TRBV5-1 to TRBJ2-7; 14 nucleotides agree with TRBD2. The CDR3 has 15 residues. CDR1 and CDR2 (germline): SGHRS, YFSETQ. The V and J ends lost 4 bases and 3 bases, in that order; junction bases with no gene match: 3. Written as DNA, the CDR3 is TGCGCCAGCAGCCGGGGGACTAGCGGGGGCTACGAGCAGTACTTC. It yields the protein CASSRGTSGGYEQYF.

The chain has TRBV5-6 and TRBJ2-7; D not resolved. Deletions cut 0 bases from V and 6 bases from J, with 16 bases between. The CDR3 has 15 amino acids. Germline CDR1 and CDR2: SGHDT and YYEEEE. The CDR3 here is CASSLAGNGFREQYF. CDR3 coding DNA: TGTGCCAGCAGCTTGGCCGGAAACGGGTTTCGCGAGCAGTACTTC.

The chain combines TRBV9 with TRBJ2-3, with 10 bases lining up with TRBD2. Germline values: CDR1 SGDLS, CDR2 YYNGEE. V lost 3 bases and J lost 1; bases outside the gene matches: 5. CDR3 size: 16 residues. This chain's CDR3 is CASSAKREGGTDTQYF. In nucleotides, the CDR3 is TGTGCCAGCAGCGCCAAGCGGGAGGGTGGCACAGATACGCAGTATTTT.

This sequence joins TRBV9 and TRBJ2-6; D possibly corresponds to TRBD2 (6 bases). Germline loops: CDR1 SGDLS, CDR2 YYNGEE. The ends were cut back, 4 bases at V and 0 bases at J, with 20 bases in the middle. The CDR3 totals 19 residues. The CDR3 DNA reads as TGTGCCAGCAGCCCTCGCTCCGGGACTGGGAGCTCTGGGGCCAACGTCCTGACTTTC. Its protein product is CASSPRSGTGSSGANVLTF.

This chain links TRBV15 with TRBJ1-2, with D possibly matching TRBD1 (6 bases). The CDR3 consists of 15 residues. Germline CDR1 and CDR2: LNHNV and YYDKDF (reference sequence). The V end lost 0 bases, the J end lost 4 bases, and 12 bases lay between the germline ends. CDR3 bases: TGTGCCACCAGCAGAGACAGGGGTACGCGCTATGGCTACACCTTC. Residues: CATSRDRGTRYGYTF.

The chain combines TRBV12-5 with TRBJ1-1, with a tentative D call TRBD1 (5 bases). Per germline, CDR1 LGHNT and CDR2 FRNRAP. The V end was cut by 2 bases, the J end by 8 bases, with 12 bases between. The CDR3 loop spans 13 amino acids. The CDR3, as DNA: TGTGCTAGTGGTTTGAGGCAGGGATCCGAAGCTTTCTTT. Encoded protein: CASGLRQGSEAFF.

This chain connects TRBV7-9 to TRBJ1-5, with 7 bases matching TRBD1. There are 15 residues in the CDR3. Trimming cost V 5 bases and J 3 bases; bases outside gene matches: 7. In germline, CDR1 is SEHNR, CDR2 FQNEAQ (reference sequence). Here the CDR3 reads CASSLATGSNQPQHF. Written as DNA, the CDR3 is TGTGCCAGCAGCCTGGCGACAGGGTCCAATCAGCCCCAGCATTTT. Together with reference TRBV7-9 and TRBJ1-5, the CDR3 gives the full variable domain: DTGVSQNPRHKITKRGQNVTFRCDPISEHNRLYWYRQTLGQGPEFLTYFQNEAQLEKSRLLSDRFSAERPKGSFSTLEIQRTEQGDSAMYLCASSLATGSNQPQHFGDGTRLSIL.

The V gene is TRBV30, the J gene TRBJ2-1, with 11 positions matching TRBD2. The trim removed 0 bases at V and 4 bases at J, leaving 5 bases unmatched. Germline values: CDR1 GTSNPN, CDR2 SVGIG (reference sequence). This CDR3 is built from 16 residues. CDR3 nucleotides: TGTGCCTGGAGTGTACCGGGACTAGCGGAATACAATGAGCAGTTCTTC. It translates to CAWSVPGLAEYNEQFF.

V usage is TRBV5-1 and J usage is TRBJ1-3; D ambiguous. Trimming took off 3 bases at V and 0 bases at J, with 10 bases between the two ends. Germline loops: CDR1 SGHRS, CDR2 YFSETQ. The CDR3 contains 15 residues. CDR3 nucleotides: TGCGCCAGCAGCTATCGCGGCCCCTCTGGAAACACCATATATTTT. It translates to CASSYRGPSGNTIYF.

V gene TRBV11-2 combines with J gene TRBJ1-4; D may be TRBD1 (5 bases). The CDR3 loop spans 13 amino acids. Germline lookup yields CDR1 SGHAT and CDR2 FQNNGV. The V gene lost 4 bases and the J gene lost 7 bases, with 10 bases spanning the gap. CDR3: CASSSGIGEKLFF. The CDR3 DNA reads as TGTGCCAGCAGCTCAGGGATAGGTGAAAAACTGTTTTTT.

With respect to this clone: Mismatch with germline at one junction end may stem from a read error. This sample also contains other DNA sequences that code for the same CDR3. This chain connects TRBV25-1 to TRBJ1-6, with 9 positions matching TRBD1. Germline CDR1 and CDR2: MGHDK and SYGVNS. The CDR3 length is 13 residues. CDR3: CASRGQGDSPLHF. In DNA, the CDR3 is TGTGCCAGCAGGGGACAGGGAGATTCACCCCTACACTTT.

The genes are TRBV5-1 and TRBJ2-5; TRBD1 matches 11 bases. V gave up 4 bases and J gave up 4 bases; unmatched junction bases: 6. The CDR3 runs to 15 residues. Per germline, CDR1 SGHRS and CDR2 YFSETQ. The CDR3 DNA follows: TGCGCCAGCAGCGGGGGACAGGGGGGAGGAGAGACCCAGTACTTC. Protein sequence: CASSGGQGGGETQYF.

V and J are TRBV6-1 and TRBJ2-3; D gene unclear. V lost 2 bases and J lost 2, with 11 bases in between. The CDR3 totals 15 residues. The germline CDR1 and CDR2 sequences are MNHNS and SASEGT. CDR3 sequence reads: CASSESPQNTDTQYF. The CDR3 bases are TGTGCCAGCAGTGAATCCCCCCAGAACACAGATACGCAGTATTTT.

J is TRBJ2-3 and V is TRBV19; 8 nucleotides line up with TRBD1. J was trimmed by 2 bases and V by 9 bases; bases with no gene match: 7. This CDR3 contains 14 residues. CDR1 LNHDA and CDR2 SQIVND come from the germline V gene (reference sequence). CDR3 sequence: CASHDRGLTDTQYF. The CDR3 DNA reads TGTGCCAGCCATGACAGGGGCCTCACAGATACGCAGTATTTT. Looking up the rest from reference TRBV19 and TRBJ2-3 gives the full variable domain: DGGITQSPKYLFRKEGQNVTLSCEQNLNHDAMYWYRQDPGQGLRLIYYSQIVNDFQKGDIAEGYSVSREKKESFPLTVTSAQKNPTAFYLCASHDRGLTDTQYFGPGTRLTVL.

This rearrangement joins TRBV6-1 to TRBJ1-2; D is uncertain. Trimming took off 2 bases at V and 6 bases at J, with 10 bases between the two ends. The germline gives CDR1 MNHNS, CDR2 SASEGT. CDR3 length: 13 amino acids. CDR3 DNA: TGTGCCAGCAGTGAATCCCTATCCCATGGCTACACCTTC. Translated, it gives CASSESLSHGYTF.

The rearrangement links TRBV5-4 to TRBJ1-4; D unresolved. V lost 0 bases and J 2 bases, leaving 14 bases between the germline ends. The CDR3 covers 17 residues. Germline V gene lookup returns CDR1 SGHNT and CDR2 YYREEE (reference sequence). CDR3 coding DNA: TGTGCCAGCAGCTTGGGTGGGAGGGTGAAGACTAATGAAAAACTGTTTTTT. Translation gives CASSLGGRVKTNEKLFF.

The chain has TRBV10-1 and TRBJ2-7; TRBD2 aligns across 10 bases. The germline CDR1 and CDR2 sequences are WNHNN and SYGVQD (reference sequence). V lost 7 bases, J lost 4 bases, and 4 bases stayed unmatched. The CDR3 loop spans 13 amino acids. The CDR3 reads CASTPGLAYEQYF. DNA for the CDR3: TGCGCCAGCACTCCGGGACTAGCGTACGAGCAGTACTTC.

The chain joins TRBV28 to TRBJ1-2; D remains unclear. Germline V gene lookup returns CDR1 MDHEN and CDR2 SYDVKM. V lost 3 bases and J lost 7, with 6 bases in between. The CDR3 contains 11 residues. The CDR3 loop reads CASSLRGGYTF. The CDR3 nucleotides are TGTGCCAGCAGTTTGAGAGGTGGCTACACCTTC.

The CDR3 DNA is TGTGCCAGCTCACCGACGACCCGGGACATTGAGCAGTACTTC. It codes for CASSPTTRDIEQYF. The chain recombines TRBV18 with TRBJ2-7; D is perhaps TRBD1 (6 bases). V was trimmed by 3 bases and J by 7 bases, leaving 16 bases between them. CDR1 and CDR2 from the germline V gene are KGHSH and LQKENI. The CDR3 covers 14 residues.

V gene TRBV2 combines with J gene TRBJ2-7; a weak D match, TRBD1 (5 bases). With 6 bases removed from V and 0 bases from J, the gap between germline ends came to 15 bases. The CDR3 contains 15 residues. From germline, CDR1 is SNHLY and CDR2 FYNNEI. CDR3 nucleotide sequence: TGTGCCAGCAGACCCGAGACGACAGCCTCCTACGAGCAGTACTTC. Its translation is CASRPETTASYEQYF.

CDR3: CASSPGTSGANEQFF. The DNA for the CDR3 is TGTGCCAGCAGCCCCGGGACTAGCGGGGCCAATGAGCAGTTCTTC. V and J are TRBV7-7 and TRBJ2-1; TRBD2 aligns across 13 bases. CDR1 SSHAT and CDR2 FNYEAQ come from the germline V gene (reference sequence). J was trimmed by 6 bases and V by 5 bases; bases with no gene match: 4. This CDR3 comprises 15 residues.

This rearrangement joins TRBV5-8 to TRBJ1-5; 12 bases fit TRBD1. Germline V gives CDR1 SGHTS, CDR2 YDEGEE. Trimming removed 3 bases from V and 4 bases from J; junction bases left unmatched: 2. The CDR3 spans 15 residues. CDR3 protein: CASSSGQGANQPQHF. As DNA, the CDR3 is TGTGCCAGCAGCTCGGGACAGGGGGCAAATCAGCCCCAGCATTTT.